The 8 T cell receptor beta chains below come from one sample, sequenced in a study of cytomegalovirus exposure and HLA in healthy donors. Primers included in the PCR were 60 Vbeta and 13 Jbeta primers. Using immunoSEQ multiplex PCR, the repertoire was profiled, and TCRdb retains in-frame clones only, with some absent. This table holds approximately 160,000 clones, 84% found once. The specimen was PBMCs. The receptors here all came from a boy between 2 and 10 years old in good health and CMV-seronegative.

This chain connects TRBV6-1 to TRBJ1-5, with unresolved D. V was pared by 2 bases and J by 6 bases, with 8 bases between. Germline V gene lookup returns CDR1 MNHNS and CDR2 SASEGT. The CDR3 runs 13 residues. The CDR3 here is CASSENWSQPQHF. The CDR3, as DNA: TGTGCCAGCAGTGAAAACTGGAGTCAGCCCCAGCATTTT.

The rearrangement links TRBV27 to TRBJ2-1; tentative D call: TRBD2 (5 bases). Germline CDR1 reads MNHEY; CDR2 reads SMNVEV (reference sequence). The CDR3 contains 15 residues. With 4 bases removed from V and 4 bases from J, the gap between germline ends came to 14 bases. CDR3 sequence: CASSYPGLTYNEQFF. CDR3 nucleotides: TGTGCCAGCAGTTATCCAGGACTGACTTACAATGAGCAGTTCTTC.

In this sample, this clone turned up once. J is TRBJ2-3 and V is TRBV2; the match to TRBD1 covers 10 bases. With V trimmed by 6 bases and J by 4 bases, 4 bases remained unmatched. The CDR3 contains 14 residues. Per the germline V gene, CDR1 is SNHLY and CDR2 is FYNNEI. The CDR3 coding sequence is TGTGCCAGCAGATCGACAGGGGGCGCAGATACGCAGTATTTT. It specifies CASRSTGGADTQYF.

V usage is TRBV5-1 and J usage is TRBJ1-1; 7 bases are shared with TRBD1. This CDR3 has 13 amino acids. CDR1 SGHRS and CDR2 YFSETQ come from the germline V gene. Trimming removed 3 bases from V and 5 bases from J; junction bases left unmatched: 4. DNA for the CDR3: TGCGCCAGCAGCTGGGAACAGGGGACTGAAGCTTTCTTT. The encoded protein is CASSWEQGTEAFF.

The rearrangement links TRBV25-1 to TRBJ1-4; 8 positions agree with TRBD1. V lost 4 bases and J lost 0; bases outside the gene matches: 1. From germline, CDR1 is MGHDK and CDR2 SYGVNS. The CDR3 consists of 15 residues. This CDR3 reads CASSVQGATNEKLFF. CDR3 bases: TGTGCCAGCAGTGTACAGGGGGCAACTAATGAAAAACTGTTTTTT.

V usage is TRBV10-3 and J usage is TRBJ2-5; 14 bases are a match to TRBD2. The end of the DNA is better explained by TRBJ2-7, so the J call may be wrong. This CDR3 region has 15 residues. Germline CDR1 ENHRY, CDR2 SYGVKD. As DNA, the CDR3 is TGTGCCATCAGTGAGGGACTAGCGGGAGGCTACGAGCAGTACTTC. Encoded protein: CAISEGLAGGYEQYF.

The CDR3 is CSVDRNTEAFF. CDR3 DNA: TGCAGCGTTGACAGGAACACTGAAGCTTTCTTT. The chain links TRBV29-1 to TRBJ1-1; D is undetermined. V lost 3 bases and J 1 base, leaving 3 bases between the germline ends. The CDR3 runs 11 residues. The V gene's germline CDR1 is SQVTM and CDR2 ANQGSEA.

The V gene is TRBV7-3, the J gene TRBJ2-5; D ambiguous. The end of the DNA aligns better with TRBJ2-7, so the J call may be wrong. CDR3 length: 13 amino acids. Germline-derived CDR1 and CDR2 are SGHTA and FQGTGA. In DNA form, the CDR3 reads TGTGCCAGCAGCCCCCCAGGCTCCTACGAGCAGTACTTC. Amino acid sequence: CASSPPGSYEQYF.